The entry that follows covers one T cell receptor (beta chain) sequence. Its specificity is unknown. Sequencing used immunoSEQ multiplex PCR; TCRdb keeps in-frame clones, though not all of them. The table includes about 99,000 clones, 80% to 90% detected once. These data belong to a study of T cell responses to AZD1222 COVID-19 vaccine. The length of the CDR3 is 15 residues. V dropped 2 bases and J dropped 7; count of bases not matched to a gene: 7. From germline, CDR1 is GTSNPN and CDR2 SVGIG (reference sequence). General study findings and limits: Dominant CD4 TCR responses targeted spike regions 160-218 and 743-854. Researchers took repertoire samples only after the peak T cell response had come. With two AZD1222 doses given, Spike-specific TCR breadth and depth both rose.

Sample: peripheral blood, taken on day 0 of AZD1222 vaccination. The chain carries TRBV30 and TRBJ1-6; 8 bases map to TRBD1. This clonotype was sampled from an adult in good health. CDR3 in amino acids: CAWSRDRGANSPLHF. DNA of the CDR3: TGTGCCTGGAGTCGAGACAGGGGCGCGAATTCACCCCTCCACTTT.